This TCR beta chain emerged from a study of blood T cell repertoires in COVID-19. Across the whole study: The analysed material was cDNA or gDNA that came from T cells, B-cell-depleted T cells, or PBMCs.

This CDR3 is 13 amino acids long. V lost 7 bases and J lost 5; bases outside the gene matches: 4. In germline, CDR1 is SNHLY, CDR2 FYNNEI. In the original analysis: Researchers report that nucleated cell counts were estimated from reference gene primer amplification. TCRdb keeps only in-frame clones here, not all; method: immunoSEQ multiplex PCR. That table furnishes V, J and clone size, whereas the DNA furnished D and trimming. The table includes some 220,000 clones, around 90% detected once. The chain joins TRBV2 to TRBJ2-2; 7 bases map to TRBD2. The TCR comes from a man aged 25 to 45 with COVID-19, enrolled during active disease. The sequencing sample was made of peripheral blood. Here the CDR3 DNA reads TGTGCCAGCATTCTCGGGGGGACCGGGGAGCTGTTTTTT. Protein: CASILGGTGELFF.